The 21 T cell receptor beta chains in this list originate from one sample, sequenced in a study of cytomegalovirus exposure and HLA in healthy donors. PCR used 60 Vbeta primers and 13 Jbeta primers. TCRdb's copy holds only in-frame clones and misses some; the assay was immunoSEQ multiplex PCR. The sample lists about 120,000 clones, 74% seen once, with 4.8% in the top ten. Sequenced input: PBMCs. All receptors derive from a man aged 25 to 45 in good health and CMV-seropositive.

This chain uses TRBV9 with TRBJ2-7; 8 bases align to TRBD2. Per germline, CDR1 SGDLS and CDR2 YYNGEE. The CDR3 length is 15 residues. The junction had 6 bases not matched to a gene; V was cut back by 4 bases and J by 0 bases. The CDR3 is CASSPSGGSSYEQYF. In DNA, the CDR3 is TGTGCCAGCAGCCCCTCGGGGGGGAGCTCCTACGAGCAGTACTTC. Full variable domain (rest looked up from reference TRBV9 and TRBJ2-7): DSGVTQTPKHLITATGQRVTLRCSPRSGDLSVYWYQQSLDQGLQFLIQYYNGEERAKGNILERFSAQQFPDLHSELNLSSLELGDSALYFCASSPSGGSSYEQYFGPGTRLTVT.

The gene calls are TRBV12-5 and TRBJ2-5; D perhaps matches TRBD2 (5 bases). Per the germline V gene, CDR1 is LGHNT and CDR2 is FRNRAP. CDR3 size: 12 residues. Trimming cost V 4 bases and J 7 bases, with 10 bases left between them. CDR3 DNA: TGTGCTAGTGGTTCCTCAGCGGTGACCCAGTACTTC. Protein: CASGSSAVTQYF.

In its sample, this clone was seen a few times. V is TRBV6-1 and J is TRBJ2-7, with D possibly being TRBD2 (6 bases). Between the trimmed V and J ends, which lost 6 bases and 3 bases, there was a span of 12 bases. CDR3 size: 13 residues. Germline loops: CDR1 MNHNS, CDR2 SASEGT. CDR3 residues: CASRIRGVYEQYF. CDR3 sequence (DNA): TGTGCCAGCAGGATTCGCGGGGTCTACGAGCAGTACTTC.

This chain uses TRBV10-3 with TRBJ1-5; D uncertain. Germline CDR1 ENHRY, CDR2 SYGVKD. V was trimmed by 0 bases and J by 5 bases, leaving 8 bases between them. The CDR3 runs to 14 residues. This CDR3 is CAISESGVHQPQHF. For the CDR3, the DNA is TGTGCCATCAGTGAGTCCGGGGTTCATCAGCCCCAGCATTTT.

The CDR3 DNA reads as TGTGCCATCCAGTTTTGGGGGGAGCAGACCCAGTACTTC. This gives the protein CAIQFWGEQTQYF. The J gene is TRBJ2-5, the V gene TRBV28; weak D call: TRBD2 (6 bases). Germline-derived CDR1 and CDR2 are MDHEN and SYDVKM. There are 13 residues in the CDR3. V gave up 10 bases and J gave up 6 bases, with 18 bases separating them.

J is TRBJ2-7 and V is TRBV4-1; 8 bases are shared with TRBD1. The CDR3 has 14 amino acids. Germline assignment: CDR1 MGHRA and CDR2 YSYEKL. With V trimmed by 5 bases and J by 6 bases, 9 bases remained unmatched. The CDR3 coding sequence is TGCGCCAGCAGCTACGGACAGGGAATTGCCGAGCAGTACTTC. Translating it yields CASSYGQGIAEQYF.

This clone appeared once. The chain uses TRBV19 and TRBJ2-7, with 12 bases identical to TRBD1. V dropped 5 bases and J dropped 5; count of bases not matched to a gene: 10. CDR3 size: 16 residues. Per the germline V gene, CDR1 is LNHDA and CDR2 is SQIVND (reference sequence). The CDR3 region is CASSVTGDRGPHEQYF. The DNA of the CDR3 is TGTGCCAGTAGTGTTACCGGGGACAGGGGGCCCCACGAGCAGTACTTC.

This CDR3 reads CASSLAPQGDGETQYF. CDR3 bases: TGCGCCAGCAGCTTGGCACCACAGGGGGATGGAGAGACCCAGTACTTC. The chain links TRBV5-1 to TRBJ2-5; TRBD1 matches 8 bases. This CDR3 is built from 16 residues. Germline V lookup: CDR1 SGHRS, CDR2 YFSETQ. V lost 0 bases, J lost 4 bases, and 8 bases stayed unmatched.

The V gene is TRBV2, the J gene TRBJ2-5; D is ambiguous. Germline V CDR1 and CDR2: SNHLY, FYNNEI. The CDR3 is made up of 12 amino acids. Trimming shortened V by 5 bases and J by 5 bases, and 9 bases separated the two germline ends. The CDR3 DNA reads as TGTGCCAGCAGTTTCCACGGTGAGACCCAGTACTTC. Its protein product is CASSFHGETQYF.

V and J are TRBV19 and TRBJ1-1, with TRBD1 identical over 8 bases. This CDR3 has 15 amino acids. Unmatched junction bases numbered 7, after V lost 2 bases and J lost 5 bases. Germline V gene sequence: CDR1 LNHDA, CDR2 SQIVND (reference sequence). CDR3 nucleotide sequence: TGTGCCAGTAGTATACACAGGGGGTTATCGACTGAAGCTTTCTTT. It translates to CASSIHRGLSTEAFF.

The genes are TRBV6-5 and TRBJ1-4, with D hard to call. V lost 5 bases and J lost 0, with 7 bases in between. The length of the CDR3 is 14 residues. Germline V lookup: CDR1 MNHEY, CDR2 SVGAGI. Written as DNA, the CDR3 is TGTGCCAGCAGTGGGGAGACAACTAATGAAAAACTGTTTTTT. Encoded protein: CASSGETTNEKLFF.

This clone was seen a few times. The CDR3 DNA reads as TGTGCCTGGAGTGTACGCGGGGACGCCAATCAGCCCCAGCATTTT. Translated, it gives CAWSVRGDANQPQHF. The J gene is TRBJ1-5, the V gene TRBV30, with a possible D match to TRBD1 (5 bases). Germline lookup yields CDR1 GTSNPN and CDR2 SVGIG (reference sequence). Between the trimmed V and J ends, which lost 0 bases and 3 bases, there was a span of 12 bases. The CDR3 is 15 amino acids.

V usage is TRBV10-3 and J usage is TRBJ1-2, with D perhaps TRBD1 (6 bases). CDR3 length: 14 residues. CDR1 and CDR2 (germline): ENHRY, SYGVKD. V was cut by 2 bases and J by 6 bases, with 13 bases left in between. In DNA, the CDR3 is TGTGCCATCAGTGAGACCGGACAGTTGCATGGCTACACCTTC. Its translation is CAISETGQLHGYTF.

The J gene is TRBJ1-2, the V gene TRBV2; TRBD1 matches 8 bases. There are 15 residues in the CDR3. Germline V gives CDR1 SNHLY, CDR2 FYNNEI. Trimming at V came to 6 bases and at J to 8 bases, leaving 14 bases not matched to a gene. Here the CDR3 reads CASSVTDRGYGGYTF. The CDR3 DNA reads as TGTGCCAGCAGCGTTACTGACAGGGGTTATGGCGGCTACACCTTC. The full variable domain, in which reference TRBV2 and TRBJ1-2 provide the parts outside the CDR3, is EPEVTQTPSHQVTQMGQEVILRCVPISNHLYFYWYRQILGQKVEFLVSFYNNEISEKSEIFDDQFSVERPDGSNFTLKIRSTKLEDSAMYFCASSVTDRGYGGYTFGSGTRLTVV.

DNA for the CDR3: TGTGCCAGTAGAACCCCGGACAGTCTTGAAAAACTGTTTTTT. Translated: CASRTPDSLEKLFF. This chain uses TRBV19 with TRBJ1-4, with a tentative D call TRBD1 (6 bases). This CDR3 is 14 amino acids long. V lost 6 bases and J lost 7, with 15 bases in between. Germline V lookup: CDR1 LNHDA, CDR2 SQIVND (reference sequence). Looking up the rest from reference TRBV19 and TRBJ1-4 gives the full variable domain: DGGITQSPKYLFRKEGQNVTLSCEQNLNHDAMYWYRQDPGQGLRLIYYSQIVNDFQKGDIAEGYSVSREKKESFPLTVTSAQKNPTAFYLCASRTPDSLEKLFFGSGTQLSVL.

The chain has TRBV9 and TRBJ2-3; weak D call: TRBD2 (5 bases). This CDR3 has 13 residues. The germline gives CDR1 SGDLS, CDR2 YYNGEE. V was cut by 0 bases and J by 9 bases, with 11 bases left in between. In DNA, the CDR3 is TGTGCCAGCAGCGTAGATCTAGCCTCGACGCAGTATTTT. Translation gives CASSVDLASTQYF.

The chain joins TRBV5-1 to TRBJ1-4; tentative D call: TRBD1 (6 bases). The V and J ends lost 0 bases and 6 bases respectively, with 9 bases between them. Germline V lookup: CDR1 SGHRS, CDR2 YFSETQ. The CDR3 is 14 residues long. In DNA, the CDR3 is TGCGCCAGCAGCTTGGAGGCAGGGGATGAAAAACTGTTTTTT. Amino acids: CASSLEAGDEKLFF.

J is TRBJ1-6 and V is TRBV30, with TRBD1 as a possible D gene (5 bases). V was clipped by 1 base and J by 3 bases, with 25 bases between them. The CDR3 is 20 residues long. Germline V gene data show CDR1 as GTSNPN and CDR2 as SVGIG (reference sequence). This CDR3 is CAWSAYSGTHTGGYNSPLHF. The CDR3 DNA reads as TGTGCCTGGAGTGCCTACTCCGGGACCCACACCGGGGGCTATAATTCACCCCTCCACTTT.

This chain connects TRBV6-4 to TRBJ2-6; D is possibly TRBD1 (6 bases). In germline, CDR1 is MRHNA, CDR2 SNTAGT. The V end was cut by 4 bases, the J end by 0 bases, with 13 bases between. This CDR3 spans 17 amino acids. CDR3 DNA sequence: TGTGCCAGCAGTGGCGGCACAGGGCTCTCTGGGGCCAACGTCCTGACTTTC. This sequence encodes CASSGGTGLSGANVLTF.

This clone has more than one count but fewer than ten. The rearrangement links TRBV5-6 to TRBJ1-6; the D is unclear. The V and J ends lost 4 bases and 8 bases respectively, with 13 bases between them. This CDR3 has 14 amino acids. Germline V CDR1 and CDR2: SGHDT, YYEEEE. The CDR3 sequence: CASSPAGTHSPLHF. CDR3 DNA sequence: TGTGCCAGCAGCCCCGCAGGTACTCATTCACCCCTCCACTTT.

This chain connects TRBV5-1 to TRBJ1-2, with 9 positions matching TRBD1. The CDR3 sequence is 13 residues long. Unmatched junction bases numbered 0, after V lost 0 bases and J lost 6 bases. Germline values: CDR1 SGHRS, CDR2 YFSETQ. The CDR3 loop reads CASSLGTGDGYTF. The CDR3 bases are TGCGCCAGCAGCTTGGGGACAGGGGATGGCTACACCTTC.